The 27 T cell receptor beta chains below were found in one sample sequenced in a study of blood T cell repertoires in COVID-19. TCRdb's table, derived via immunoSEQ multiplex PCR, lists solely in-frame clones and lacks some. The sample yields roughly 230,000 clones, around 91% seen once. The sample comprised peripheral blood. The receptors stem from a woman aged 60 to 75 with COVID-19, enrolled during active disease.

CDR3 in amino acids: CASTARQGTDGYTF. The CDR3 DNA sequence: TGTGCCAGTACGGCTCGACAGGGAACGGACGGCTACACCTTC. The rearrangement links TRBV19 to TRBJ1-2, with 7 bases identical to TRBD1. The CDR3 contains 14 residues. CDR1 and CDR2 (germline): LNHDA, SQIVND (reference sequence). V trimming: 7 bases; J trimming: 8 bases; junction bases outside the gene matches: 13.

The V and J genes are TRBV3-1 (or the pseudogene TRBV3-2) and TRBJ2-3; possible D gene TRBD1, 6 bases. V was cut by 4 bases and J by 5 bases, with 10 bases left in between. CDR3 length: 13 amino acids. CDR1 and CDR2 from the germline V gene are LGHDT and YNNKEL (reference sequence). In DNA, the CDR3 is TGTGCCAGCAGCCTACTCAGGGGAGATACGCAGTATTTT. It specifies CASSLLRGDTQYF.

This sequence joins TRBV11-2 and TRBJ2-2; D perhaps matches TRBD1 (6 bases). V lost 7 bases and J lost 1, with 13 bases in between. CDR1 is SGHAT and CDR2 is FQNNGV in the germline V gene. There are 15 residues in the CDR3. In DNA form, the CDR3 reads TGTGCCAGCACCCAGGACAGCCTGAACACCGGGGAGCTGTTTTTT. It codes for CASTQDSLNTGELFF.

The chain couples TRBV6-4 to TRBJ1-1; 9 positions agree with TRBD1. The CDR3 runs to 14 residues. J gave up 4 bases and V 8 bases, and 8 bases lay outside the gene matches. Germline-derived CDR1 and CDR2 are MRHNA and SNTAGT. CDR3: CASRRDREATEAFF. The CDR3 nucleotides read TGTGCCAGCCGAAGGGACAGGGAGGCCACTGAAGCTTTCTTT.

This chain joins TRBV11-1 and TRBJ1-1, with D hard to call. The CDR3 has 15 residues. V gave up 4 bases and J gave up 3 bases, with 15 bases separating them. Germline loops: CDR1 SGHAT, CDR2 FQDESV (reference sequence). The CDR3 DNA is TGTGCCAGCAGCTCCACTCTTGCGGGCGACACTGAAGCTTTCTTT. Its protein product is CASSSTLAGDTEAFF.

The V gene is TRBV7-8, the J gene TRBJ2-3; D might be TRBD1 (5 bases). V was shortened by 7 bases and J by 6 bases, with 23 bases between the two germline ends. CDR1 and CDR2 from the germline V gene are SGHVS and FQNEAQ. This CDR3 region has 16 residues. CDR3 coding DNA: TGTGCCAGCACCCAATCTCGGCAGGGCGCTTGGGATACGCAGTATTTT. Its translation: CASTQSRQGAWDTQYF.

The CDR3 here is CASRGSLYGYTF. In DNA, the CDR3 is TGTGCCAGCAGAGGGAGTCTCTATGGCTACACCTTC. The chain has TRBV2 and TRBJ1-2, with no clear D. This CDR3 comprises 12 residues. Trimming stripped 6 bases from V and 4 bases from J, with 9 bases between. CDR1 and CDR2 from the germline V gene are SNHLY and FYNNEI.

This chain joins TRBV5-1 and TRBJ2-7; 7 positions match TRBD1. The CDR3 covers 14 residues. The germline CDR1 and CDR2 sequences are SGHRS and YFSETQ. The J segment lost 2 bases and the V segment lost 4 bases, leaving 6 bases of the junction unmatched. CDR3 coding DNA: TGCGCCAGCAGCGTGACAGGGAACCCCTACGAGCAGTACTTC. It yields the protein CASSVTGNPYEQYF.

This chain links TRBV5-1 with TRBJ1-2; TRBD1 might be the D (5 bases). Per the germline V gene, CDR1 is SGHRS and CDR2 is YFSETQ. The CDR3 covers 13 residues. The V gene lost 5 bases and the J gene lost 4 bases, with 12 bases spanning the gap. CDR3 amino acids: CASRTEPLYGYTF. The CDR3, as DNA: TGCGCCAGCAGGACAGAACCTCTCTATGGCTACACCTTC.

V and J are TRBV14 and TRBJ2-7; 9 positions agree with TRBD1. Germline V gives CDR1 SGHDN, CDR2 FVKESK. This CDR3 spans 14 amino acids. J was trimmed by 10 bases and V by 1 base; bases with no gene match: 8. The CDR3 DNA follows: TGTGCCAGCAGCCAAGCTCGGGACAGGGCTTTTCAGTACTTC. This sequence encodes CASSQARDRAFQYF.

This clone has only a few counts. The rearrangement uses TRBV7-9 and TRBJ2-7, with TRBD1 identical over 9 bases. The CDR3 spans 13 residues. Germline V gene data show CDR1 as SEHNR and CDR2 as FQNEAQ (reference sequence). With V trimmed by 5 bases and J by 9 bases, 8 bases remained unmatched. CDR3 protein: CASSPTGQGTQYF. CDR3 in DNA: TGTGCCAGCAGCCCGACTGGACAGGGGACGCAGTACTTC. The entire variable domain, with the rest obtained from reference TRBV7-9 and TRBJ2-7, is as follows: DTGVSQNPRHKITKRGQNVTFRCDPISEHNRLYWYRQTLGQGPEFLTYFQNEAQLEKSRLLSDRFSAERPKGSFSTLEIQRTEQGDSAMYLCASSPTGQGTQYFGPGTRLTVT.

The chain joins TRBV6-6 to TRBJ2-5, with a tentative D call TRBD1 (6 bases). Germline CDR1 and CDR2: MNHNY and SVGAGI (reference sequence). Between the trimmed V and J ends, which lost 8 bases and 6 bases, there was a span of 19 bases. CDR3 length equals 14 residues. This chain's CDR3 is CASRDRFKEQTQYF. CDR3 DNA sequence: TGTGCCAGCCGAGACAGGTTCAAGGAGCAGACCCAGTACTTC.

The V gene is TRBV20-1, the J gene TRBJ2-1; D not resolved. Germline lookup yields CDR1 DFQATT and CDR2 SNEGSKA (reference sequence). This CDR3 is built from 11 residues. Trimming removed 8 bases from V and 4 bases from J, with 9 bases in between. Written as DNA, the CDR3 is TGCAGTCTCCCCCTATACAATGAGCAGTTCTTC. Translation gives CSLPLYNEQFF.

A single count supports this clone. The chain couples TRBV5-5 to TRBJ1-1, with no clear D. The CDR3 runs to 13 residues. V was shortened by 2 bases and J by 7 bases, with 12 bases between the two germline ends. Germline V gives CDR1 SGHKS, CDR2 YYEKEE (reference sequence). The CDR3 here is CASSFILEGEAFF. CDR3 nucleotide sequence: TGTGCCAGCAGCTTCATCTTAGAGGGTGAAGCTTTCTTT.

The genes are TRBV7-8 and TRBJ1-1; weak D call: TRBD1 (6 bases). Between the trimmed V and J ends, which lost 5 bases and 4 bases, there was a span of 14 bases. The germline gives CDR1 SGHVS, CDR2 FQNEAQ. CDR3 length: 14 amino acids. CDR3 amino acids: CASSPQNRVTEAFF. CDR3 bases: TGTGCCAGCAGCCCTCAAAACAGGGTCACTGAAGCTTTCTTT.

The CDR3 DNA is TGTGCCAGCTTGCTGGACAGCTCCTACGAGCAGTACTTC. Its protein is CASLLDSSYEQYF. The V call is TRBV12-3 or TRBV12-4, the J call TRBJ2-7; possible D gene TRBD1, 6 bases. Trimming shortened V by 8 bases and J by 0 bases, and 11 bases separated the two germline ends. The CDR3 sequence is 13 residues long.

The gene calls are TRBV7-9 and TRBJ2-7, with D maybe TRBD2 (6 bases). Germline-derived CDR1 and CDR2 are SEHNR and FQNEAQ (reference sequence). The CDR3 length is 13 residues. V lost 8 bases and J 3 bases, leaving 14 bases between the germline ends. CDR3 DNA: TGTGCCAGCCAATTGGGGGGTGGCTACGAGCAGTACTTC. This encodes CASQLGGGYEQYF.

Written as DNA, the CDR3 is TGCGCCAGCAGCGGAGGCACGGGGTCTCGCGCAGATACGCAGTATTTT. This gives the protein CASSGGTGSRADTQYF. The chain has TRBV5-1 and TRBJ2-3; D is possibly TRBD2 (5 bases). This CDR3 contains 16 residues. V gave up 4 bases and J gave up 4 bases, with 19 bases separating them. CDR1 and CDR2 (germline): SGHRS, YFSETQ.

DNA for the CDR3: TGTGCCAGCAGCCAAGATGTAATCTCCTACGAGCAGTACTTC. It is translated as CASSQDVISYEQYF. The chain recombines TRBV3-1 (or the pseudogene TRBV3-2) with TRBJ2-7; D not resolved. V lost 0 bases, J lost 0 bases, and 6 bases lay in between. Germline V lookup: CDR1 LGHDT, CDR2 YNNKEL (reference sequence). This CDR3 spans 14 amino acids.

V usage is TRBV30 and J usage is TRBJ1-5; D call uncertain. The V gene's germline CDR1 is GTSNPN and CDR2 SVGIG (reference sequence). The CDR3 totals 15 residues. Between the trimmed V and J ends, which lost 4 bases and 0 bases, there was a span of 13 bases. The CDR3 loop is CAWTHGSYSNQPQHF. In DNA form, the CDR3 reads TGTGCCTGGACACACGGGTCTTATAGCAATCAGCCCCAGCATTTT.

The chain has TRBV7-9 and TRBJ1-6; D gene ambiguous. Per the germline V gene, CDR1 is SEHNR and CDR2 is FQNEAQ (reference sequence). The ends were cut back, 5 bases at V and 7 bases at J, with 12 bases in the middle. This CDR3 contains 14 residues. The CDR3 sequence: CASSPRTGNSPLHF. The DNA of the CDR3 is TGTGCCAGCAGCCCCAGGACGGGGAATTCACCCCTCCACTTT.

This clone was seen only once. The chain has TRBV5-8 and TRBJ1-2; D unclear. The V end lost 0 bases, the J end lost 4 bases, and 10 bases lay between the germline ends. The CDR3 is 14 residues long. The germline V gene encodes CDR1 SGHTS and CDR2 YDEGEE. The CDR3 sequence is CASSLARGIYGYTF. CDR3 bases: TGTGCCAGCAGCTTGGCTCGAGGAATCTATGGCTACACCTTC. Supplemented by reference TRBV5-8 and TRBJ1-2, the full variable domain reads EAGVTQSPTHLIKTRGQQATLRCSPISGHTSVYWYQQALGLGLQFLLWYDEGEERNRGNFPPRFSGRQFPNYSSELNVNALELEDSALYLCASSLARGIYGYTFGSGTRLTVV.

The V call is TRBV6-2 or TRBV6-3, the J call TRBJ2-7; D possibly corresponds to TRBD2 (6 bases). The germline gives CDR1 MNHEY, CDR2 SVGEGT. V gave up 0 bases and J gave up 0 bases, with 9 bases separating them. The CDR3 totals 15 residues. The chain's CDR3 is CASSYSDGSSYEQYF. DNA of the CDR3: TGTGCCAGCAGTTACTCGGACGGGAGCTCCTACGAGCAGTACTTC.

The chain carries TRBV29-1 and TRBJ2-4; a possible D gene is TRBD2 (6 bases). V lost 3 bases, J lost 2 bases, and 8 bases lay in between. The CDR3 is 13 residues long. Germline V lookup: CDR1 SQVTM, CDR2 ANQGSEA. CDR3 region: CSVDGGPKNIQYF. CDR3 nucleotide sequence: TGCAGCGTTGACGGGGGTCCCAAAAACATTCAGTACTTC.

This chain uses TRBV3-1 (or the pseudogene TRBV3-2) with TRBJ2-7; D uncertain. The CDR3 extends over 12 amino acids. Looked up from germline, CDR1 is LGHDT and CDR2 is YNNKEL (reference sequence). V was cut by 2 bases and J by 2 bases, with 4 bases left in between. The CDR3 sequence: CASSQSAYEQYF. In DNA form, the CDR3 reads TGTGCCAGCAGCCAATCAGCCTACGAGCAGTACTTC.

The rearrangement links TRBV7-6 to TRBJ1-2; TRBD1 agrees at 7 bases. CDR3 length equals 16 residues. The germline V gene has CDR1 SGHVS and CDR2 FNYEAQ. V trimming: 1 base; J trimming: 5 bases; junction bases outside the gene matches: 10. The CDR3 spells CASSLGLEGAYYGYTF. In DNA form, the CDR3 reads TGTGCCAGCAGCTTAGGGTTGGAGGGGGCGTATTATGGCTACACCTTC.

This chain uses TRBV5-5 with TRBJ1-3; the match to TRBD1 covers 8 bases. Germline CDR1 and CDR2: SGHKS and YYEKEE (reference sequence). The CDR3 consists of 18 residues. Germline trimming cut 0 bases from V and 0 bases from J; bases unmatched to any gene: 8. The CDR3 DNA reads TGTGCCAGCAGCTTGGGGACAGGGCCTGGGGGCTCTGGAAACACCATATATTTT. This sequence encodes CASSLGTGPGGSGNTIYF.